Below are 9 T cell receptor beta chains sequenced from a single sample in a study of blood T cell repertoires in COVID-19 (dated by TCRdb to about 2020). Library prep was done by the immunoSEQ multiplex PCR assay. TCRdb took this table from immuneACCESS and kept in-frame rearrangements with V and J called. Such tables lack part of the clones; where checked against another copy, unresolved V genes explain under half of the gap, and the rest is unexplained. For this sample there are 300,000 to 350,000 clones; approximately 85% appear just once. The ten most abundant clones make up more than 2% of the sample. The sample consisted of PBMCs or T cells enriched from blood (not recorded which). The receptors shown here come from a young man who had recovered from COVID-19.

This sequence joins TRBV9 and TRBJ2-7; TRBD2 matches at 7 bases. This CDR3 region has 16 residues. J gave up 7 bases and V 2 bases, and 15 bases lay outside the gene matches. Germline CDR1 SGDLS, CDR2 YYNGEE. CDR3 residues: CASSVSAGERRLEQYF. DNA for the CDR3: TGTGCCAGCAGCGTTAGTGCGGGGGAGCGTAGGTTGGAGCAGTACTTC.

This sequence joins TRBV19 and TRBJ2-2; D not certain. Per the germline V gene, CDR1 is LNHDA and CDR2 is SQIVND (reference sequence). The CDR3 runs to 14 residues. Trimming removed 4 bases at V and 0 bases at J, with 6 bases between. This CDR3 is CASSTSANTGELFF. Here the CDR3 DNA reads TGTGCCAGTAGTACGTCGGCGAACACCGGGGAGCTGTTTTTT.

The chain has TRBV2 and TRBJ1-6, with D uncertain. Germline V lookup: CDR1 SNHLY, CDR2 FYNNEI. Deletions cut 1 base from V and 7 bases from J, with 5 bases between. CDR3 length equals 13 residues. This CDR3 reads CASSEDTNSPLHF. The CDR3 nucleotides read TGTGCCAGCAGTGAAGATACAAATTCACCCCTCCACTTT.

The J gene is TRBJ1-1, the V gene TRBV7-3, with D perhaps matching TRBD1 (6 bases). Trimming left V 5 bases short and J 3 bases short, with 10 bases between. Germline V gene data show CDR1 as SGHTA and CDR2 as FQGTGA. The CDR3 is 13 amino acids. The DNA for the CDR3 is TGTGCCAGCAGCACAAACAGGGACACTGAAGCTTTCTTT. Translation: CASSTNRDTEAFF.

The rearrangement links TRBV7-6 to TRBJ1-2, with D tentatively TRBD1 (5 bases). With 4 bases removed from V and 6 bases from J, the gap between germline ends came to 12 bases. Per the germline V gene, CDR1 is SGHVS and CDR2 is FNYEAQ. This CDR3 has 13 amino acids. In DNA form, the CDR3 reads TGTGCCAGCAGCTACGACCAGGGCGATGGCTACACCTTC. It is translated as CASSYDQGDGYTF. Based on the CDR3 plus reference TRBV7-6 and TRBJ1-2, the full variable domain is GAGVSQSPRYKVTKRGQDVALRCDPISGHVSLYWYRQALGQGPEFLTYFNYEAQQDKSGLPNDRFSAERPEGSISTLTIQRTEQRDSAMYRCASSYDQGDGYTFGSGTRLTVV.

The chain employs TRBV11-2 and TRBJ2-3; D gene ambiguous. Trimming removed 5 bases at V and 1 base at J, with 10 bases between. CDR1 and CDR2 (germline): SGHAT, FQNNGV. The CDR3 is 14 residues long. In nucleotides, the CDR3 is TGTGCCAGCAGCCCCTCGTTCCGCACAGATACGCAGTATTTT. It yields the protein CASSPSFRTDTQYF.

The CDR3 DNA reads TGTGCCAGCAGTTTAGCGACAGGGGGGACCGGGGAGCTGTTTTTT. Translation gives CASSLATGGTGELFF. The chain employs TRBV27 and TRBJ2-2, with 9 bases lining up with TRBD1. Germline loops: CDR1 MNHEY, CDR2 SMNVEV (reference sequence). The CDR3 is 15 residues long. V gave up 2 bases and J gave up 5 bases; unmatched junction bases: 3.

J is TRBJ2-5 and V is TRBV5-1; D is uncertain. CDR1 SGHRS and CDR2 YFSETQ come from the germline V gene. This CDR3 is built from 13 residues. V lost 0 bases, J lost 1 base, and 4 bases lay in between. Written as DNA, the CDR3 is TGCGCCAGCAGCTTGGCCAGCCAAGAGACCCAGTACTTC. Protein sequence: CASSLASQETQYF.

The J gene is TRBJ1-1, the V gene TRBV4-2; D possibly corresponds to TRBD1 (6 bases). Germline CDR1 LGHNA, CDR2 YNFKEQ. The CDR3 is 17 residues long. V was pared by 0 bases and J by 5 bases, with 19 bases between. Here the CDR3 DNA reads TGTGCCAGCAGCCAAGATACCGCCAGGGGACCTCATACTGAAGCTTTCTTT. This codes for CASSQDTARGPHTEAFF.